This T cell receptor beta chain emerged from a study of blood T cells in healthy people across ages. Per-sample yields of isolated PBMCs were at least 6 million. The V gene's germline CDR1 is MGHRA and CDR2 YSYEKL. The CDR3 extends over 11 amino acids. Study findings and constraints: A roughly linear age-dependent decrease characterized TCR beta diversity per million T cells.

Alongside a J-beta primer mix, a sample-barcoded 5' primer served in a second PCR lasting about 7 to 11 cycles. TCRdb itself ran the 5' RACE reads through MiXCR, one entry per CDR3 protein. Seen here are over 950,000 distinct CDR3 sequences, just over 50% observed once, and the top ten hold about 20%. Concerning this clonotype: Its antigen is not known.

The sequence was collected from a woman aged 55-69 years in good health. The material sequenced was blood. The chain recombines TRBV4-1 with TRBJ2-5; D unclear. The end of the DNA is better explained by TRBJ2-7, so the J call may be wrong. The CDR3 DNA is TGCGCCAGCAGCCATTTTGCCGAGCAGTACTTC. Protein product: CASSHFAEQYF.